Shown below are 7 T cell receptor beta chains from a single sample sequenced in a study of shared clonotypes between healthy human individuals. CD45RO negativity and positive selection for CCR7 defined naive CD8 cells, a population that excluded terminally differentiated effector memory CD45RA+ cells. Libraries were prepared by immunoSEQ multiplex PCR; TCRdb keeps only in-frame clonotypes and omits some of them. Of under 700,000 clones in the sample, roughly 95% were seen once. The sequencing sample was made of naive CD8+ T cells sorted from blood. The source of these receptors is a woman aged 25 to 39 in good health.

The genes are TRBV21-1 and TRBJ2-4; the D call in the table, TRBD1, was not verified against the DNA. TRBV21-1 is recorded as a pseudogene. This CDR3 is built from 19 residues. CDR3 sequence: CASSKSRGQVCVVGDIQYF. The CDR3 DNA sequence: TGTGCCAGCAGCAAAAGTCGAGGACAGGTCTGCGTGGTGGGGGACATTCAGTACTTC.

V gene TRBV28 combines with J gene TRBJ2-5; 8 bases line up with TRBD1. There are 13 residues in the CDR3. Germline lookup yields CDR1 MDHEN and CDR2 SYDVKM. V was clipped by 3 bases and J by 5 bases; unmatched bases: 2. The CDR3, as DNA: TGTGCCAGCAGTTTGCAGGGGGCGGAGACCCAGTACTTC. It translates to CASSLQGAETQYF.

V usage is TRBV11-2 and J usage is TRBJ2-7; D is uncertain. Germline V gives CDR1 SGHAT, CDR2 FQNNGV. V lost 5 bases and J 0 bases, leaving 5 bases between the germline ends. The CDR3 extends over 12 amino acids. The DNA for the CDR3 is TGTGCCAGCAGCCAAACCTCCTACGAGCAGTACTTC. The encoded protein is CASSQTSYEQYF.

V gene TRBV6-1 combines with J gene TRBJ2-7; TRBD2 agrees at 11 bases. CDR3 size: 15 residues. The V segment lost 5 bases and the J segment 1 base; nucleotides outside the gene matches: 4. CDR1 MNHNS and CDR2 SASEGT come from the germline V gene. CDR3 in DNA: TGTGCCAGCAGTCAGGGACTAGCGGCTTCCTACGAGCAGTACTTC. Translating gives CASSQGLAASYEQYF.

V usage is TRBV15 and J usage is TRBJ1-2; the D gene is possibly TRBD1 (6 bases). V lost 3 bases and J 3 bases, leaving 11 bases between the germline ends. The CDR3 has 14 residues. Germline V gives CDR1 LNHNV, CDR2 YYDKDF (reference sequence). The CDR3 protein is CATSRKGVDYGYTF. CDR3 nucleotides: TGTGCCACCAGCAGGAAGGGGGTTGACTATGGCTACACCTTC.

The chain recombines TRBV5-8 with TRBJ2-7; weak D call: TRBD1 (5 bases). Germline-derived CDR1 and CDR2 are SGHTS and YDEGEE. V lost 4 bases, J lost 3 bases, and 20 bases lay in between. The CDR3 has 16 residues. This CDR3 is CASSRRSDTFVYEQYF. CDR3 nucleotides: TGTGCCAGCAGCAGAAGATCGGACACCTTTGTCTACGAGCAGTACTTC. The full variable domain, its missing parts supplied by reference TRBV5-8 and TRBJ2-7, is EAGVTQSPTHLIKTRGQQATLRCSPISGHTSVYWYQQALGLGLQFLLWYDEGEERNRGNFPPRFSGRQFPNYSSELNVNALELEDSALYLCASSRRSDTFVYEQYFGPGTRLTVT.

The J gene is TRBJ2-1, the V gene TRBV4-1; D unclear. V was cut by 4 bases and J by 0 bases, with 10 bases left in between. This CDR3 is built from 15 residues. Per germline, CDR1 MGHRA and CDR2 YSYEKL. The CDR3 loop reads CASSPGKASYNEQFF. CDR3 DNA: TGCGCCAGCAGCCCCGGTAAGGCCTCCTACAATGAGCAGTTCTTC.